This T cell receptor (beta chain) was sequenced for a study of a mutant IDH1 vaccine in newly diagnosed glioma. Overall study: Before enrollment, patients got radiotherapy alone, temozolomide alone, or mostly the combination.

Germline V lookup: CDR1 SNHLY, CDR2 FYNNEI. Trimming took 7 bases from V and 7 from J; bases not matched to a gene: 5. CDR3 length: 12 amino acids. The study, taken as a whole, reports: Pseudoprogression seemed unlinked to shifts in top peripheral T cell clonotypes.

Generated by immunoSEQ multiplex PCR, the TCRdb table keeps only in-frame clones and is missing some. Of 25,000 to 35,000 clones in the sample, 80% were seen once. On this clone itself: Its cognate antigen is unknown.

Time point meaning: week 23, last vaccination. Vaccine doses each comprised 300 ug of mutant IDH1 20-mer peptide, with topical imiquimod. New WHO grade 3 or 4 IDH1-mutant, ATRX-lost astrocytomas were present in all donors. The rearrangement joins TRBV2 to TRBJ2-5; 8 nucleotides agree with TRBD1. Sequenced here: PBMCs, sampled from a glioma patient whose treatment included an IDH1 peptide vaccine. The TCR was taken from a woman younger than 35 with glioma. CDR3 coding DNA: TGTGCCAGCAAACAACAGGGGGGGACCCAGTACTTC. Protein sequence: CASKQQGGTQYF.